This TCR beta chain is drawn from a study of T cells in Graves' hyperthyroidism and ophthalmopathy (dated by TCRdb to 2018 to 2020). Study-wide context: Peripheral blood samples were taken at initial diagnosis, before any treatment was given. TCR V-J signatures able to tell the groups apart were searched for in a discovery cohort of 90 to 100 patients, of whom approximately 40 had Graves' ophthalmopathy and under 65 had stable Graves' hyperthyroidism. Prospective prediction of ophthalmopathy was tested in an independent validation cohort of fewer than 20 hyperthyroidism patients and 15 to 17 patients who later progressed to ophthalmopathy. The 95 to 100 discovery patients were randomly divided into training and test sets at a 7:3 ratio. Thyroid tissue and blood T-cell repertoires from about six Graves' hyperthyroidism patients were also compared in the study. Once sampling was done, hyperthyroidism patients were given methimazole at a starting dose of 30 mg daily, whereas ophthalmopathy patients were given high-dose intravenous methylprednisolone. The paper describes TCR Vbeta CDR3 sequencing of around 140 peripheral blood samples, made up of under 50 ophthalmopathy patients, roughly 75 hyperthyroidism patients and roughly 17 progressor patients. Overall results and qualifications from the work: A 13 V-J signature model separated ophthalmopathy from stable hyperthyroidism, with over 85% sensitivity and 81% to 83% specificity in cross-validation and 80%/75% in testing. Most expanded thyroid clonotypes (frequency above 0.001) were also detected in blood, suggesting blood repertoires may reflect thyroid immune responses. During validation, the model predicted progression to ophthalmopathy a median of around 6 months ahead of onset, with approximately 70% sensitivity and 72.22% specificity. Sample size was not statistically predetermined, and blinding of investigators to group allocation was not performed.

A patient counted as having stable Graves' hyperthyroidism if no progression to ophthalmopathy occurred over 18 months of follow-up. Hyperthyroidism patients were newly diagnosed, with disease duration under 2 months, and aged 18 to 65 years. Patients with uncontrolled infections, other autoimmune diseases, pregnancy or lactation were excluded. Diagnoses relied on clinical symptoms, serum thyroxine and TRAb, thyroid ultrasound and orbital computed tomography. PBMCs were isolated from more than 9 ml of fresh peripheral blood by Ficoll-Paque density gradient centrifugation. Trizol reagent was used to extract total RNA, and RNA quality was then checked on an Agilent 2100 Bioanalyzer. With respect to this clonotype: This receptor's antigen is unknown. Base qualities are not at hand, and no much larger clone is one base apart.

The TCR beta CDR3 regions were amplified from the RNA transcripts. A first-round RT-PCR of the TCR CDR3 used the HTBI primer set with the Qiagen OneStep RT-PCR kit. Libraries were constructed in a second round of multiplex PCR, after which size selection and purification were carried out. Sequencing of the libraries was done on an Illumina HiSeq2000 using paired-end 100 bp reads. The authors' pipeline ran thus. Raw data were processed with SOAPnuke, discarding reads with adapters, uncalled bases, mean Phred below 15, or no exact constant-primer or identifier match. COPE v1.2.5 was used to merge the high-quality paired reads, and each unique nucleotide sequence was defined as a clonotype. MiTCR v1.1 was used to align clonotypes to the IMGT TRBV, TRBD and TRBJ reference segments. Only V-J combinations with frequency above 0.0001, covering about 99% of repertoires, were analysed. A TCS score was defined as the ratio of F50 (clonal expansion) to E x V (chaos), with BLOSUM62-based TCRdist applied between CDR3 peptides within each V-J. Welch's t-statistics and random forest reduced roughly 530 V-J features to 13, which were used in a naive Bayes classifier (R e1071). The public reads were reprocessed in TCRdb via fastp at Q25 and MiXCR, keeping in-frame beta chains. Records with the same CDR3 protein are collapsed into one entry carrying the most frequent genes and DNA. TCRdb, not the authors, supplied the V and J calls. The sample table contains approximately 360,000 distinct CDR3 sequences; only one count was recorded for 20% to 25% of them. Together, the top ten hold around 79% of the sample.

Measured from the cysteine to the phenylalanine, the CDR3 is 14 residues long. Of the read, only the CDR3 DNA is kept; its 42 bases are in frame from base 1. CDR1 is given as SGHRS and CDR2 as YFSETQ, both from the germline V gene. The trim is 3 bases for V and 10 bases for J, with a gap of 14 bases between the germline ends. This TCR was sampled from a man over 45 with Graves' hyperthyroidism. The sequenced material came from blood. The chain joins TRBV5-1 to TRBJ1-6; TRBD1 could be the D gene, as 6 bases match. The DNA sequence is given as TGCGCCAGCAGCTCGACAGGAACGGGATCACCCCTCCACTTT. Its protein product is CASSSTGTGSPLHF.